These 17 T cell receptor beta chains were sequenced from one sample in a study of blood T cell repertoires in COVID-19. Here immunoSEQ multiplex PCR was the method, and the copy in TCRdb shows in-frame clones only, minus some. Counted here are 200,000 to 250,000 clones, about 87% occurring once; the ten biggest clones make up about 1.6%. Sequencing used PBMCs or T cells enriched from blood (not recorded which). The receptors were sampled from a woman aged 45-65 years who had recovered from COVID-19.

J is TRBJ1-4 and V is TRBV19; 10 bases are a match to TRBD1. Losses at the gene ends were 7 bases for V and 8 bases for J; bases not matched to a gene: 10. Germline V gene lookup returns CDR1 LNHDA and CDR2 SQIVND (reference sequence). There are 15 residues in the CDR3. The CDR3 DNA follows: TGTGCCAGTATGCCGACCGGGACAGGGGAGGAAAAACTGTTTTTT. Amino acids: CASMPTGTGEEKLFF.

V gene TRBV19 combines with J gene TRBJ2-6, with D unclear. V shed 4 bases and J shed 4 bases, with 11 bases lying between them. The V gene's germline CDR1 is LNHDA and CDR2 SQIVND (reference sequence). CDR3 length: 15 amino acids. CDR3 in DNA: TGTGCCAGTAGTAACGCCGAGGCGGGGGCCAACGTCCTGACTTTC. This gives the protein CASSNAEAGANVLTF.

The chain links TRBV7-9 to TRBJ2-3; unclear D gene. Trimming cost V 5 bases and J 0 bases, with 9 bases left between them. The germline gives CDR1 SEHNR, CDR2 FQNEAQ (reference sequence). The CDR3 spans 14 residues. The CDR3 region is CASSGRTSTDTQYF. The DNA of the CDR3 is TGTGCCAGCAGCGGGCGTACTAGCACAGATACGCAGTATTTT.

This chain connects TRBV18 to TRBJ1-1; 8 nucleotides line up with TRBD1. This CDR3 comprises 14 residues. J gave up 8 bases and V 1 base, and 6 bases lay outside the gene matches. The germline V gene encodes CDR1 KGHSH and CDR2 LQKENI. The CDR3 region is CASSPQETGVEAFF. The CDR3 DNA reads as TGTGCCAGCTCACCACAGGAGACAGGGGTGGAAGCTTTCTTT. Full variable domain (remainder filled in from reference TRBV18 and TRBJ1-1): NAGVMQNPRHLVRRRGQEARLRCSPMKGHSHVYWYRQLPEEGLKFMVYLQKENIIDESGMPKERFSAEFPKEGPSILRIQQVVRGDSAAYFCASSPQETGVEAFFGQGTRLTVV.

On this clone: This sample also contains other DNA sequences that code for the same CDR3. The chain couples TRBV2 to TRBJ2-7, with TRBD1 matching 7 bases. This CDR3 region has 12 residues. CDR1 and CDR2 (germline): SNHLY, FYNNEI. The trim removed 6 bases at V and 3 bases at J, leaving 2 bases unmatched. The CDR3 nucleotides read TGTGCCAGCAGCCGACAGGGCTACGAGCAGTACTTC. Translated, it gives CASSRQGYEQYF.

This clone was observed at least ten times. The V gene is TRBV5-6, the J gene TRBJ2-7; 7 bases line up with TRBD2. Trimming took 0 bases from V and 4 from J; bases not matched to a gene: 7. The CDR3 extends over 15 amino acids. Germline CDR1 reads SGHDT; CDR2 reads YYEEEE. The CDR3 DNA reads TGTGCCAGCAGCTTGGCACGGACTAGAGAATACGAGCAGTACTTC. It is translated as CASSLARTREYEQYF.

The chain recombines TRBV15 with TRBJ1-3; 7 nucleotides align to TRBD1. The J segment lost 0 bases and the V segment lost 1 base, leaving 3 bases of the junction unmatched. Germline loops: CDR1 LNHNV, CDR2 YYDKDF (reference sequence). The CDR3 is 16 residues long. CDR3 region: CATSRGDSRSGNTIYF. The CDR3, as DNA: TGTGCCACCAGCAGAGGGGACAGCCGCTCTGGAAACACCATATATTTT. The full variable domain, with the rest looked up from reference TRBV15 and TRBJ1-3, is DAMVIQNPRYQVTQFGKPVTLSCSQTLNHNVMYWYQQKSSQAPKLLFHYYDKDFNNEADTPDNFQSRRPNTSFCFLDIRSPGLGDTAMYLCATSRGDSRSGNTIYFGEGSWLTVV.

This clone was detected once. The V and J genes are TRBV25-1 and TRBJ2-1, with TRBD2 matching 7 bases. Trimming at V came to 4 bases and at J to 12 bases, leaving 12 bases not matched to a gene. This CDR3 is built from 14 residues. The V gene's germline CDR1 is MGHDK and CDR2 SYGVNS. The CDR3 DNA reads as TGTGCCAGCAGTGTATCCGGGCTAGCGGTCCGGCAGTTCTTC. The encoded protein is CASSVSGLAVRQFF.

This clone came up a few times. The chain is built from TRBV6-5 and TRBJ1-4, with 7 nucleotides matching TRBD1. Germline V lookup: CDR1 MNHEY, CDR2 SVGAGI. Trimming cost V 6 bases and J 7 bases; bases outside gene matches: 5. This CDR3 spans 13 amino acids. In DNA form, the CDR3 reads TGTGCCAGCAGACGCGGGACAGTTGAAAAACTGTTTTTT. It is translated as CASRRGTVEKLFF.

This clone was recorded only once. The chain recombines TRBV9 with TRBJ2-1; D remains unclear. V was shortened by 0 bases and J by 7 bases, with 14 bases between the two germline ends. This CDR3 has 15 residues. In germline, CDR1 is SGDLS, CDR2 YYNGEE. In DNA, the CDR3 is TGTGCCAGCAGCGTAGACCTAGTGTCAGCAAATGAGCAGTTCTTC. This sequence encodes CASSVDLVSANEQFF.

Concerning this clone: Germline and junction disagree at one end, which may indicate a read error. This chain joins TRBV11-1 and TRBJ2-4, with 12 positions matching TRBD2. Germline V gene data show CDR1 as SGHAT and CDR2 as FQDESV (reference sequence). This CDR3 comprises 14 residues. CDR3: CASSLAGGPNIQYF. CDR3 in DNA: TGTGCCAGCAGCCTAGCGGGAGGGCCCAACATTCAGTACTTC.

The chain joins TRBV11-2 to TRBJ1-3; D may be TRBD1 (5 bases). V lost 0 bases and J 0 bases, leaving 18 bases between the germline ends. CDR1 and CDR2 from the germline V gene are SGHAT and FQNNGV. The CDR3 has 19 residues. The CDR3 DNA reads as TGTGCCAGCAGCTTAGATCAAAGGAGCAGGGCGACCTCTGGAAACACCATATATTTT. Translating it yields CASSLDQRSRATSGNTIYF. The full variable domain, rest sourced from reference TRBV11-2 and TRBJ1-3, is EAGVAQSPRYKIIEKRQSVAFWCNPISGHATLYWYQQILGQGPKLLIQFQNNGVVDDSQLPKDRFSAERLKGVDSTLKIQPAKLEDSAVYLCASSLDQRSRATSGNTIYFGEGSWLTVV.

In DNA form, the CDR3 reads TGTGCCAGCAGTCGAGGACAGTACACTGAAGCTTTCTTT. It encodes CASSRGQYTEAFF. The J gene is TRBJ1-1, the V gene TRBV6-2 or TRBV6-3; possible D gene TRBD1, 6 bases. The CDR3 has 13 amino acids. V lost 5 bases and J 3 bases, leaving 10 bases between the germline ends. The V gene's germline CDR1 is MNHEY and CDR2 SVGEGT.

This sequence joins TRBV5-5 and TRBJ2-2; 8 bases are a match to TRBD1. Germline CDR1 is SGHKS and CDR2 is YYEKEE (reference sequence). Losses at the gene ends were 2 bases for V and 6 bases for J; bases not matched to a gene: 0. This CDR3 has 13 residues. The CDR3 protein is CASSLQGAGELFF. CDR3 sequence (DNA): TGTGCCAGCAGCTTACAGGGGGCCGGGGAGCTGTTTTTT.

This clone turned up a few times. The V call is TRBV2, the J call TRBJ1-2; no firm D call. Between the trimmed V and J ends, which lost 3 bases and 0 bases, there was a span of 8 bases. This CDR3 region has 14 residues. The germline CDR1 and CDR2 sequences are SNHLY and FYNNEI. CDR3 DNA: TGTGCCAGCAGTGAGGGCAGGACTAACTATGGCTACACCTTC. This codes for CASSEGRTNYGYTF.

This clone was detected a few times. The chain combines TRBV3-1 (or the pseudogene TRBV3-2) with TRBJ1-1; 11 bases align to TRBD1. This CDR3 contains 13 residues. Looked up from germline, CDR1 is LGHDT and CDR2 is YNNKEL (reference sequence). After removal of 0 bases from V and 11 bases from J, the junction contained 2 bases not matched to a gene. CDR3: CASSQDRDRGAFF. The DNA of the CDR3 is TGTGCCAGCAGCCAAGATCGGGACAGGGGGGCTTTCTTT.

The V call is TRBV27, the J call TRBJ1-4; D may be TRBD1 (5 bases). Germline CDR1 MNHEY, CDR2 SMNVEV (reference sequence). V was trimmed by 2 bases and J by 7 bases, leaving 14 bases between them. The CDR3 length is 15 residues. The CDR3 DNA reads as TGTGCCAGCAGTTTAGTTTCAGGGCTTCGTGAAAAACTGTTTTTT. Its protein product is CASSLVSGLREKLFF.